These 3 T cell receptor beta chains were sequenced from one sample in a study of T cell repertoires in cytomegalovirus infection. MiXCR, applied by TCRdb to the reads, yields one record per CDR3 protein. Of roughly 160,000 distinct CDR3 sequences listed, less than 25% are singletons. No antigen has been assigned to these receptors. Sample: CD8+ T cells from cultured PBMCs, taken from culture after CMV antigen stimulation. All receptors derive from a human donor in good health (CMV status not recorded). Some clones in this sample may be carry-over from other donors' samples.

In this sample, this clonotype turned up a few times. V is TRBV9 and J is TRBJ1-4, with D perhaps matching TRBD1 (6 bases). Trimming took off 4 bases at V and 4 bases at J, with 20 bases between the two ends. The CDR3 runs to 17 residues. Looked up from germline, CDR1 is SGDLS and CDR2 is YYNGEE. The CDR3 sequence is CASSHHSETGLNEKLFF. Here the CDR3 DNA reads TGTGCCAGCAGCCACCACTCCGAGACAGGTCTTAATGAAAAACTGTTTTTT.

This clonotype came up many times. The chain uses TRBV7-9 and TRBJ1-1, with TRBD1 identical over 8 bases. Germline CDR1 and CDR2: SEHNR and FQNEAQ (reference sequence). This CDR3 has 14 amino acids. V shed 5 bases, J shed 4 bases, and the junction held 6 bases outside the gene matches. The CDR3 coding sequence is TGTGCCAGCAGCGAAGCGCAGGGGGCCACTGAAGCTTTCTTT. Translation gives CASSEAQGATEAFF.

This clonotype was detected a few times. The chain links TRBV7-6 to TRBJ2-7; D remains ambiguous. Trimming took 1 base from V and 6 from J, leaving 7 bases between them. The CDR3 is 12 amino acids. Per germline, CDR1 SGHVS and CDR2 FNYEAQ. DNA of the CDR3: TGTGCCAGCAGCTTAGGGTCTACCGAGCAGTACTTC. It translates to CASSLGSTEQYF. Together with reference TRBV7-6 and TRBJ2-7, the CDR3 gives the full variable domain: GAGVSQSPRYKVTKRGQDVALRCDPISGHVSLYWYRQALGQGPEFLTYFNYEAQQDKSGLPNDRFSAERPEGSISTLTIQRTEQRDSAMYRCASSLGSTEQYFGPGTRLTVT.